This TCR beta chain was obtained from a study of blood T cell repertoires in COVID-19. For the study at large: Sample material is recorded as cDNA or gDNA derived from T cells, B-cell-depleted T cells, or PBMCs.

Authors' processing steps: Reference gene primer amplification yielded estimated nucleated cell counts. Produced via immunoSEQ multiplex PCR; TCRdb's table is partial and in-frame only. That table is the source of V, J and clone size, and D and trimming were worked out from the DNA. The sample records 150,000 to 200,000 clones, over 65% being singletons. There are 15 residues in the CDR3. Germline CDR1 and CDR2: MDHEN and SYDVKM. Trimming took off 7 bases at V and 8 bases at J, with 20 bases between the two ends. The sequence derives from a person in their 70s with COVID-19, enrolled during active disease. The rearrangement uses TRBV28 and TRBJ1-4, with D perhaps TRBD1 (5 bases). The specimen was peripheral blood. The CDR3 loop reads CASINGGPGYEKLFF. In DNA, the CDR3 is TGTGCCAGCATAAACGGTGGCCCAGGGTACGAAAAACTGTTTTTT.